The following is a T cell receptor beta chain sequence with its context. Other DNA sequences in the sample encode the same CDR3. Vbeta (60) and Jbeta (13) primers were used in the PCR. The data were produced by immunoSEQ multiplex PCR, yet TCRdb's version contains in-frame clones alone and is incomplete. The sample records some 130,000 clones, roughly 75% being singletons. This sample is part of a study of cytomegalovirus exposure and HLA in healthy donors. The CDR3 runs to 13 residues. Germline V gene data show CDR1 as MNHNS and CDR2 as SASEGT. The V and J ends lost 7 bases and 5 bases respectively, with 14 bases between them.

The V and J genes are TRBV6-1 and TRBJ1-1; a weak D match, TRBD1 (6 bases). What was sequenced was PBMCs. This receptor was taken from a man younger than 40 in good health. The DNA of the CDR3 is TGTGCCAGCAAACCCACAGGGCGGACTGAAGCTTTCTTT. Its protein product is CASKPTGRTEAFF.